These 27 T cell receptor beta chains share one sample of origin, sequenced in a study of T cell repertoires in cytomegalovirus infection. Their antigens remain unidentified. One entry per CDR3 protein, called by TCRdb with MiXCR from the reads. The sample has approximately 990,000 distinct CDR3 sequences, about a third seen once. The sample here was cultured CD8+ T cells from PBMCs, taken from culture after CMV antigen stimulation. The receptors come from a human donor in good health (CMV status not recorded). Some clones in this sample may be carry-over from other donors' samples.

This clonotype occurred a few times. This chain uses TRBV5-5 with TRBJ2-7, with D tentatively TRBD1 (6 bases). The germline V gene encodes CDR1 SGHKS and CDR2 YYEKEE (reference sequence). There are 14 residues in the CDR3. The V gene lost 4 bases and the J gene lost 6 bases, with 17 bases spanning the gap. The DNA for the CDR3 is TGTGCCAGCAGCGTTGAGCCGGGACATGTCGAGCAGTACTTC. Translated, it gives CASSVEPGHVEQYF.

This clonotype was seen repeatedly, ten times or more. DNA for the CDR3: TGTGCCAGCAGCCCATACTACCAGGAGGGTGGGCACTATGGCTACACCTTC. This codes for CASSPYYQEGGHYGYTF. The gene calls are TRBV7-2 and TRBJ1-2; D ambiguous. The ends were cut back, 5 bases at V and 3 bases at J, with 22 bases in the middle. Germline assignment: CDR1 SGHTA and CDR2 FQGNSA. The CDR3 length is 17 residues.

This clonotype was seen only a few times. The CDR3, as DNA: TGTGCCAGCAGTTACTCTGCCGGGACAGGGTCTGCTTTCTTT. Its protein is CASSYSAGTGSAFF. The rearrangement uses TRBV6-6 and TRBJ1-1; 9 bases agree with TRBD1. Looked up from germline, CDR1 is MNHNY and CDR2 is SVGAGI (reference sequence). Unmatched junction bases numbered 7, after V lost 0 bases and J lost 11 bases. The CDR3 extends over 14 amino acids.

This clonotype has just a few counts. The chain employs TRBV15 and TRBJ2-2; 11 bases align to TRBD1. In germline, CDR1 is LNHNV, CDR2 YYDKDF (reference sequence). J lost 3 bases, V lost 0 bases, and 6 bases had no gene match. The CDR3 sequence is 18 residues long. This chain's CDR3 is CATSRDLGQGADTGELFF. The CDR3 coding sequence is TGTGCCACCAGCAGAGATCTTGGACAGGGGGCGGACACCGGGGAGCTGTTTTTT.

The table lists this clonotype with a few counts. This chain links TRBV13 with TRBJ2-3; perhaps TRBD2 as D (6 bases). The CDR3 has 16 amino acids. V lost 3 bases, J lost 2 bases, and 15 bases lay in between. Germline-derived CDR1 and CDR2 are PRHDT and FYEKMQ (reference sequence). The CDR3 reads CASSFGGLDPTDTQYF. DNA for the CDR3: TGTGCCAGCAGCTTCGGGGGACTCGACCCCACAGATACGCAGTATTTT. The full variable domain, with the rest looked up from reference TRBV13 and TRBJ2-3, is AAGVIQSPRHLIKEKRETATLKCYPIPRHDTVYWYQQGPGQDPQFLISFYEKMQSDKGSIPDRFSAQQFSDYHSELNMSSLELGDSALYFCASSFGGLDPTDTQYFGPGTRLTVL.

There are a few counts of this clonotype. V usage is TRBV19 and J usage is TRBJ1-6, with D possibly matching TRBD1 (5 bases). The germline V gene encodes CDR1 LNHDA and CDR2 SQIVND (reference sequence). This CDR3 spans 15 amino acids. Trimming stripped 3 bases from V and 3 bases from J, with 9 bases between. CDR3 nucleotides: TGTGCCAGTAGTATTGACAGATACTATAATTCACCCCTCCACTTT. Encoded protein: CASSIDRYYNSPLHF.

This clonotype was recorded a few times. The chain uses TRBV6-6 and TRBJ2-1; 8 positions match TRBD1. The J segment lost 7 bases and the V segment lost 0 bases, leaving 2 bases of the junction unmatched. This CDR3 is 14 amino acids long. CDR1 MNHNY and CDR2 SVGAGI come from the germline V gene (reference sequence). The CDR3 protein is CASSYSTGVNEQFF. In nucleotides, the CDR3 is TGTGCCAGCAGTTACTCGACAGGGGTTAATGAGCAGTTCTTC.

This clonotype has more than one count but fewer than ten. The rearrangement joins TRBV12-3 or TRBV12-4 to TRBJ1-4; TRBD1 is a possible D gene (5 bases). Deletions cut 0 bases from V and 7 bases from J, with 12 bases between. This CDR3 has 15 amino acids. The DNA for the CDR3 is TGTGCCAGCAGTTTAGCGGCGGACACGTTTGAAAAACTGTTTTTT. The encoded protein is CASSLAADTFEKLFF.

V gene TRBV10-3 combines with J gene TRBJ1-2; D uncertain. Germline assignment: CDR1 ENHRY and CDR2 SYGVKD. The length of the CDR3 is 13 residues. Trimming took off 3 bases at V and 1 base at J, with 6 bases between the two ends. As DNA, the CDR3 is TGTGCCATCAGTGATCGGGGTAACTATGGCTACACCTTC. Translation: CAISDRGNYGYTF.

This sequence joins TRBV7-9 and TRBJ1-2; D unclear. This CDR3 comprises 13 residues. The germline V and J ends were trimmed by 5 bases and 3 bases, with 10 bases remaining between them. The germline V gene has CDR1 SEHNR and CDR2 FQNEAQ (reference sequence). CDR3 residues: CASSHGLDYGYTF. The CDR3 DNA is TGTGCCAGCAGCCACGGTTTGGACTATGGCTACACCTTC.

The V gene is TRBV6-1, the J gene TRBJ2-7, with 10 bases aligning to TRBD1. This CDR3 contains 14 residues. Germline V gives CDR1 MNHNS, CDR2 SASEGT. The ends lost 5 bases at V and 3 bases at J; junction bases unmatched: 4. This CDR3 is CASSFWTGGYEQYV. DNA for the CDR3: TGTGCCAGCAGTTTTTGGACAGGGGGCTACGAGCAGTACGTC.

In its sample, this clonotype was seen a few times. This chain links TRBV6-2 or TRBV6-3 with TRBJ1-1; 7 bases align to TRBD1. Germline CDR1 is MNHEY and CDR2 is SVGEGT. Trimming took 6 bases from V and 3 from J; bases not matched to a gene: 13. CDR3 size: 16 residues. The CDR3 here is CASSPRPDRADTEAFF. The CDR3 region has the DNA TGTGCCAGCAGCCCTCGCCCCGACAGGGCGGACACTGAAGCTTTCTTT.

Concerning this clonotype: A read error is possible here, since a much larger clone lies one base away. The chain links TRBV7-6 to TRBJ2-3; D is ambiguous. Germline CDR1 is SGHVS and CDR2 is FNYEAQ. CDR3 length: 12 residues. Here the CDR3 reads CAGSLEVDTQYF. The CDR3 bases are TGTGCCGGCAGCTTAGAGGTAGATACGCAGTATTTT.

The V and J genes are TRBV24-1 and TRBJ2-3; 8 positions agree with TRBD2. J was trimmed by 4 bases and V by 2 bases; bases with no gene match: 10. Per the germline V gene, CDR1 is KGHDR and CDR2 is SFDVKD. The CDR3 totals 17 residues. CDR3 nucleotides: TGTGCCACCAGTGATTCGGAAAGGGTCGGGGGGGCAGATACGCAGTATTTT. Translated: CATSDSERVGGADTQYF.

This chain connects TRBV12-3 or TRBV12-4 to TRBJ1-5; D may be TRBD1 (5 bases). V dropped 6 bases and J dropped 6 bases, with 15 bases sitting between them. The CDR3 extends over 14 amino acids. CDR3 sequence: CASRDDSWGQPQHF. CDR3 nucleotide sequence: TGTGCCAGCAGGGACGACAGTTGGGGTCAGCCCCAGCATTTT.

The chain employs TRBV10-3 and TRBJ2-7; no firm D call. The V end lost 0 bases, the J end lost 4 bases, and 13 bases lay between the germline ends. Looked up from germline, CDR1 is ENHRY and CDR2 is SYGVKD. The CDR3 runs 15 residues. The CDR3 protein is CAISESQESNYEQYF. Here the CDR3 DNA reads TGTGCCATCAGTGAGTCTCAGGAATCAAATTACGAGCAGTACTTC.

This chain connects TRBV27 to TRBJ1-5; 9 bases line up with TRBD1. CDR1 and CDR2 from the germline V gene are MNHEY and SMNVEV (reference sequence). Trimming at V came to 7 bases and at J to 0 bases, leaving 7 bases not matched to a gene. This CDR3 is 16 amino acids long. DNA for the CDR3: TGTGCCAGCACCCCCACAGGGGGCTATAGCAATCAGCCCCAGCATTTT. Translation gives CASTPTGGYSNQPQHF.

The V call is TRBV24-1, the J call TRBJ2-3, with unresolved D. Trimming stripped 0 bases from V and 1 base from J, with 16 bases between. This CDR3 is 18 amino acids long. Germline-derived CDR1 and CDR2 are KGHDR and SFDVKD. CDR3 nucleotides: TGTGCCACCAGTGATTTGAAGTCTGGGAAAGGAGGCACAGATACGCAGTATTTT. This translates into CATSDLKSGKGGTDTQYF.

This clonotype has just a few counts. The rearrangement joins TRBV7-6 to TRBJ2-7; TRBD2 matches 7 bases. The CDR3 covers 17 residues. V gave up 2 bases and J gave up 0 bases; unmatched junction bases: 10. Germline CDR1 reads SGHVS; CDR2 reads FNYEAQ. The CDR3 DNA sequence: TGTGCCAGCAGCTTAAGTGGGGGAGGGGTGGGCTCCTACGAGCAGTACTTC. It translates to CASSLSGGGVGSYEQYF. Full variable domain (remainder filled in from reference TRBV7-6 and TRBJ2-7): GAGVSQSPRYKVTKRGQDVALRCDPISGHVSLYWYRQALGQGPEFLTYFNYEAQQDKSGLPNDRFSAERPEGSISTLTIQRTEQRDSAMYRCASSLSGGGVGSYEQYFGPGTRLTVT.

The chain combines TRBV9 with TRBJ2-3, with unresolved D. CDR3 length: 15 residues. With 4 bases removed from V and 0 bases from J, the gap between germline ends came to 12 bases. Looked up from germline, CDR1 is SGDLS and CDR2 is YYNGEE. CDR3 sequence (DNA): TGTGCCAGCAGCCTCCGGTTAGCTAGCACAGATACGCAGTATTTT. Its protein product is CASSLRLASTDTQYF. Based on the CDR3 plus reference TRBV9 and TRBJ2-3, the full variable domain is DSGVTQTPKHLITATGQRVTLRCSPRSGDLSVYWYQQSLDQGLQFLIQYYNGEERAKGNILERFSAQQFPDLHSELNLSSLELGDSALYFCASSLRLASTDTQYFGPGTRLTVL.

This clonotype occurred a few times. This chain uses TRBV7-9 with TRBJ2-1; D is ambiguous. This CDR3 region has 11 residues. Germline V lookup: CDR1 SEHNR, CDR2 FQNEAQ (reference sequence). Trimming took off 5 bases at V and 7 bases at J, with 6 bases between the two ends. The CDR3 bases are TGTGCCAGCAGCAAGGAGAATGAGCAGTTCTTC. Encoded protein: CASSKENEQFF.

The chain has TRBV13 and TRBJ2-5; D gene unclear. The CDR3 covers 15 residues. Per germline, CDR1 PRHDT and CDR2 FYEKMQ (reference sequence). The V and J ends lost 4 bases and 3 bases respectively, with 15 bases between them. CDR3 sequence (DNA): TGTGCCAGCAGCTCCCCCCGGGCAGCAAAAGAGACCCAGTACTTC. This translates into CASSSPRAAKETQYF.

This chain connects TRBV19 to TRBJ1-5; the D gene is possibly TRBD1 (6 bases). The CDR3 is made up of 15 amino acids. Trimming cost V 4 bases and J 0 bases, with 10 bases left between them. Germline V lookup: CDR1 LNHDA, CDR2 SQIVND (reference sequence). CDR3 sequence reads: CASSTTGYSNQPQHF. The CDR3 DNA reads as TGTGCCAGTAGTACTACAGGGTATAGCAATCAGCCCCAGCATTTT.

This chain's CDR3 is CASGAAAREEQYF. In DNA, the CDR3 is TGTGCCAGCGGGGCAGCCGCTCGGGAGGAGCAGTACTTC. The chain employs TRBV6-1 and TRBJ2-7; a weak D match, TRBD2 (6 bases). Trimming cost V 8 bases and J 7 bases, with 18 bases left between them. The CDR3 is 13 residues long. Germline CDR1 is MNHNS and CDR2 is SASEGT.

The chain links TRBV14 to TRBJ1-2, with TRBD1 matching 8 bases. With V trimmed by 2 bases and J by 1 base, 6 bases remained unmatched. The CDR3 covers 16 residues. In germline, CDR1 is SGHDN, CDR2 FVKESK. CDR3 nucleotides: TGTGCCAGCAGCCAATTTCCAGGGGGCTATAACTATGGCTACACCTTC. It translates to CASSQFPGGYNYGYTF.

This clonotype was seen a few times. The genes are TRBV4-1 and TRBJ2-3; the match to TRBD2 covers 9 bases. V trimming: 5 bases; J trimming: 11 bases; junction bases outside the gene matches: 5. CDR3 length equals 12 residues. Germline V gene data show CDR1 as MGHRA and CDR2 as YSYEKL. CDR3 sequence (DNA): TGCGCCAGCAGCTTCCAGCGGGGGGTGCAGTATTTT. It is translated as CASSFQRGVQYF.

The V gene is TRBV27, the J gene TRBJ1-2; D unresolved. The germline V gene encodes CDR1 MNHEY and CDR2 SMNVEV (reference sequence). The V end was cut by 10 bases, the J end by 8 bases, with 20 bases between. CDR3 size: 13 residues. The CDR3 nucleotides read TGTGCCACCCTAGGAGGAAACATCCCAGGCTACACCTTC. Encoded protein: CATLGGNIPGYTF.